Presented here are 29 T cell receptor beta chains from one specimen sequenced in a study of blood T cell repertoires in COVID-19. Libraries were prepared by immunoSEQ multiplex PCR; TCRdb keeps only in-frame clonotypes and omits some of them. The table includes hundreds of thousands of clones, 85% detected once. The specimen was PBMCs or T cells enriched from blood (not recorded which). The receptors derive from a woman aged 50 to 60 who had recovered from COVID-19.

The chain recombines TRBV19 with TRBJ2-7, with D possibly TRBD1 on 5 matching bases. This CDR3 spans 13 amino acids. Trimming removed 5 bases at V and 1 base at J, with 9 bases between. CDR1 LNHDA and CDR2 SQIVND come from the germline V gene (reference sequence). CDR3 DNA: TGTGCCAGTAGTTGGACACATTCCTACGAGCAGTACTTC. This gives the protein CASSWTHSYEQYF.

The chain couples TRBV11-2 to TRBJ1-1; no firm D call. CDR1 is SGHAT, CDR2 FQNNGV, per germline. The CDR3 sequence is 16 residues long. Trimming left V 1 base short and J 1 base short, with 13 bases between. The CDR3 DNA sequence: TGTGCCAGCAGCTTAGTGCGGGGTGCAAGGAACACTGAAGCTTTCTTT. It translates to CASSLVRGARNTEAFF.

This chain links TRBV20-1 with TRBJ2-5; unclear D gene. V gave up 6 bases and J gave up 5 bases, with 10 bases separating them. Per the germline V gene, CDR1 is DFQATT and CDR2 is SNEGSKA (reference sequence). The CDR3 runs to 11 residues. The CDR3: CSAAPEETQYF. The CDR3 region has the DNA TGCAGTGCCGCTCCTGAGGAGACCCAGTACTTC.

The sample holds a few counts of this clone. This CDR3 is also generated by other DNA sequences in the sample. This chain uses TRBV2 with TRBJ1-1; D remains ambiguous. This CDR3 is 14 amino acids long. V lost 1 base and J lost 0, with 6 bases in between. Per the germline V gene, CDR1 is SNHLY and CDR2 is FYNNEI. The CDR3 spells CASSEDRLNTEAFF. DNA of the CDR3: TGTGCCAGCAGTGAAGACAGACTGAACACTGAAGCTTTCTTT. The full variable domain, completed using reference TRBV2 and TRBJ1-1, is EPEVTQTPSHQVTQMGQEVILRCVPISNHLYFYWYRQILGQKVEFLVSFYNNEISEKSEIFDDQFSVERPDGSNFTLKIRSTKLEDSAMYFCASSEDRLNTEAFFGQGTRLTVV.

The rearrangement links TRBV29-1 to TRBJ2-5; 9 bases are shared with TRBD2. J was trimmed by 3 bases and V by 5 bases; bases with no gene match: 7. CDR1 and CDR2 from the germline V gene are SQVTM and ANQGSEA. This CDR3 region has 14 residues. Here the CDR3 reads CSVFETSGEETQYF. CDR3 in DNA: TGCAGCGTTTTTGAGACTAGCGGTGAAGAGACCCAGTACTTC.

V gene TRBV5-1 combines with J gene TRBJ1-2; 12 bases agree with TRBD1. CDR3 size: 14 residues. Germline CDR1 SGHRS, CDR2 YFSETQ. J gave up 7 bases and V 7 bases, and 8 bases lay outside the gene matches. The CDR3 loop reads CASEPGTGGSGYTF. The CDR3 nucleotides are TGCGCCAGCGAACCTGGGACAGGGGGCTCTGGCTACACCTTC.

This chain uses TRBV5-1 with TRBJ2-7; 9 bases are a match to TRBD1. The germline gives CDR1 SGHRS, CDR2 YFSETQ. This CDR3 has 14 amino acids. The V gene end was trimmed by 4 bases and the J gene end by 2 bases; junction bases not matched to a gene: 4. The CDR3 sequence is CASSHGQGPYEQYF. For the CDR3, the DNA is TGCGCCAGCAGCCACGGACAGGGGCCCTACGAGCAGTACTTC.

This sequence joins TRBV19 and TRBJ1-4; D call uncertain. Germline V gene lookup returns CDR1 LNHDA and CDR2 SQIVND (reference sequence). V shed 9 bases and J shed 0 bases, with 5 bases lying between them. CDR3 size: 12 residues. The chain's CDR3 is CASVATNEKLFF. For the CDR3, the DNA is TGTGCCAGCGTTGCAACTAATGAAAAACTGTTTTTT.

The chain couples TRBV27 to TRBJ2-1; 11 nucleotides line up with TRBD2. The germline gives CDR1 MNHEY, CDR2 SMNVEV (reference sequence). V shed 6 bases and J 5 bases; nucleotides not matched to a gene: 6. The CDR3 consists of 15 residues. The CDR3 reads CASRSSGRWNNEQFF. The CDR3 DNA follows: TGTGCCAGCAGATCTAGCGGGAGGTGGAACAATGAGCAGTTCTTC.

This rearrangement joins TRBV2 to TRBJ2-3; 7 nucleotides align to TRBD2. V lost 7 bases and J lost 4; bases outside the gene matches: 8. Germline V gives CDR1 SNHLY, CDR2 FYNNEI. The CDR3 is 14 amino acids. CDR3 sequence (DNA): TGTGCCAGCAATGGCGGGGGTACGGCAGATACGCAGTATTTT. Protein: CASNGGGTADTQYF.

The chain combines TRBV7-9 with TRBJ2-5; TRBD2 matches at 7 bases. The CDR3 is 15 amino acids. The germline V gene has CDR1 SEHNR and CDR2 FQNEAQ (reference sequence). J lost 2 bases, V lost 3 bases, and 6 bases had no gene match. The CDR3 here is CASSFGGTYQETQYF. CDR3 bases: TGTGCCAGCAGCTTCGGGGGGACGTATCAAGAGACCCAGTACTTC. Drawing the rest from reference TRBV7-9 and TRBJ2-5, the complete variable domain is DTGVSQNPRHKITKRGQNVTFRCDPISEHNRLYWYRQTLGQGPEFLTYFQNEAQLEKSRLLSDRFSAERPKGSFSTLEIQRTEQGDSAMYLCASSFGGTYQETQYFGPGTRLLVL.

V usage is TRBV29-1 and J usage is TRBJ2-1, with D tentatively TRBD2 (6 bases). Trimming stripped 6 bases from V and 4 bases from J, with 16 bases between. CDR1 is SQVTM, CDR2 ANQGSEA, per germline. CDR3 length: 14 amino acids. DNA of the CDR3: TGCAGCGTGAGGCTGGGGGAGGATTACAATGAGCAGTTCTTC. Translating it yields CSVRLGEDYNEQFF.

This chain uses TRBV10-2 with TRBJ1-1; TRBD1 matches at 7 bases. Germline V gene lookup returns CDR1 WSHSY and CDR2 SAAADI. This CDR3 has 17 residues. Unmatched junction bases numbered 14, after V lost 4 bases and J lost 3 bases. The CDR3 sequence: CASSVAGGRRGDTEAFF. CDR3 bases: TGCGCCAGCAGTGTTGCAGGGGGAAGACGAGGGGACACTGAAGCTTTCTTT.

This clone was recorded a few times. The chain combines TRBV18 with TRBJ1-3; D remains unclear. CDR1 KGHSH and CDR2 LQKENI come from the germline V gene. The CDR3 covers 15 residues. Trimming left V 4 bases short and J 1 base short, with 11 bases between. DNA of the CDR3: TGTGCCAGCTCACACACAAGGGAGTCTGGAAACACCATATATTTT. It translates to CASSHTRESGNTIYF.

The CDR3 protein is CAWTGDRVNEKLFF. CDR3 sequence (DNA): TGTGCCTGGACCGGAGACAGGGTTAATGAAAAACTGTTTTTT. The chain carries TRBV30 and TRBJ1-4, with TRBD1 identical over 7 bases. V was clipped by 4 bases and J by 4 bases; unmatched bases: 6. The germline CDR1 and CDR2 sequences are GTSNPN and SVGIG (reference sequence). The CDR3 is made up of 14 amino acids. Filled out from reference TRBV30 and TRBJ1-4, the complete variable domain reads SQTIHQWPATLVQPVGSPLSLECTVEGTSNPNLYWYRQAAGRGLQLLFYSVGIGQISSEVPQNLSASRPQDRQFILSSKKLLLSDSGFYLCAWTGDRVNEKLFFGSGTQLSVL.

This clone has just one count. J is TRBJ2-5 and V is TRBV11-3, with TRBD2 as a possible D gene (5 bases). The CDR3 has 15 amino acids. The germline CDR1 and CDR2 sequences are SGHNT and YENEEA. V lost 1 base, J lost 4 bases, and 13 bases lay in between. CDR3 residues: CASSLGTIGGETQYF. The CDR3 nucleotides are TGTGCCAGCAGCTTAGGTACAATCGGAGGAGAGACCCAGTACTTC.

The chain links TRBV27 to TRBJ2-7; TRBD1 agrees at 10 bases. Germline values: CDR1 MNHEY, CDR2 SMNVEV (reference sequence). Trimming took 3 bases from V and 4 from J; bases not matched to a gene: 6. This CDR3 contains 15 residues. In DNA form, the CDR3 reads TGTGCCAGCAGTTTGTCCGGGACAGGGGTGTACGAGCAGTACTTC. It translates to CASSLSGTGVYEQYF.

The chain uses TRBV4-2 and TRBJ2-5, with D possibly TRBD1 on 6 matching bases. Germline-derived CDR1 and CDR2 are LGHNA and YNFKEQ. The CDR3 has 16 residues. V was cut by 1 base and J by 5 bases, with 17 bases left in between. The DNA for the CDR3 is TGTGCCAGCAGCCAAGGACAGGCCGATCCAACGGAGACCCAGTACTTC. Protein: CASSQGQADPTETQYF.

The chain recombines TRBV11-2 with TRBJ1-2; D is possibly TRBD1 (6 bases). Trimming stripped 1 base from V and 6 bases from J, with 12 bases between. Germline values: CDR1 SGHAT, CDR2 FQNNGV. This CDR3 is 14 amino acids long. The CDR3 DNA reads as TGTGCCAGCAGCTTAGCAGGGGCGCGGAATGGCTACACCTTC. This translates into CASSLAGARNGYTF.

The chain uses TRBV7-2 and TRBJ2-7, with TRBD1 identical over 8 bases. In germline, CDR1 is SGHTA, CDR2 FQGNSA. The CDR3 is made up of 16 amino acids. Trimming took 2 bases from V and 2 from J; bases not matched to a gene: 8. CDR3 sequence reads: CASSLSPGQGPYEQYF. Written as DNA, the CDR3 is TGTGCCAGCAGCTTAAGTCCCGGACAGGGCCCCTACGAGCAGTACTTC. Filled out from reference TRBV7-2 and TRBJ2-7, the complete variable domain reads GAGVSQSPSNKVTEKGKDVELRCDPISGHTALYWYRQSLGQGLEFLIYFQGNSAPDKSGLPSDRFSAERTGGSVSTLTIQRTQQEDSAVYLCASSLSPGQGPYEQYFGPGTRLTVT.

This chain joins TRBV6-4 and TRBJ2-3; TRBD2 matches 8 bases. The J segment lost 2 bases and the V segment lost 6 bases, leaving 4 bases of the junction unmatched. Germline V gives CDR1 MRHNA, CDR2 SNTAGT. The CDR3 loop spans 14 amino acids. CDR3 sequence reads: CASSISGDTDTQYF. For the CDR3, the DNA is TGTGCCAGCAGCATTAGCGGGGACACAGATACGCAGTATTTT.

The V gene is TRBV7-3, the J gene TRBJ2-5, with 13 bases matching TRBD2. With V trimmed by 1 base and J by 3 bases, 8 bases remained unmatched. This CDR3 has 18 amino acids. CDR1 SGHTA and CDR2 FQGTGA come from the germline V gene. The CDR3 nucleotides are TGTGCCAGCAGCTTAATCCGGACTAGCGGGGGAGGGAAAGAGACCCAGTACTTC. It specifies CASSLIRTSGGGKETQYF.

V gene TRBV6-2 or TRBV6-3 combines with J gene TRBJ1-4; TRBD1 matches at 7 bases. The junction had 6 bases not matched to a gene; V was cut back by 5 bases and J by 0 bases. CDR1 MNHEY and CDR2 SVGEGT come from the germline V gene. This CDR3 is 16 amino acids long. The CDR3 DNA follows: TGTGCCAGCAGTACAGACAGGGCAGCAACTAATGAAAAACTGTTTTTT. Amino acid sequence: CASSTDRAATNEKLFF.

V gene TRBV28 combines with J gene TRBJ1-1, with D possibly being TRBD1 (6 bases). Trimming took 4 bases from V and 3 from J, leaving 21 bases between them. Germline CDR1 reads MDHEN; CDR2 reads SYDVKM. The CDR3 has 17 residues. CDR3 sequence reads: CASSSTSQQGRHTEAFF. CDR3 coding DNA: TGTGCCAGCAGTTCAACGTCCCAACAGGGACGGCACACTGAAGCTTTCTTT.

V gene TRBV12-5 combines with J gene TRBJ2-7; tentative D call: TRBD2 (6 bases). Deletions cut 3 bases from V and 5 bases from J, with 8 bases between. This CDR3 has 12 amino acids. The V gene's germline CDR1 is LGHNT and CDR2 FRNRAP. The CDR3 nucleotides read TGTGCTAGTGGTTTCGGGACTCACGAGCAGTACTTC. Amino acids: CASGFGTHEQYF.

This clone was observed a handful of times. V is TRBV30 and J is TRBJ2-1, with 7 bases matching TRBD2. Germline lookup yields CDR1 GTSNPN and CDR2 SVGIG (reference sequence). Trimming removed 1 base from V and 2 bases from J; junction bases left unmatched: 5. This CDR3 contains 15 residues. Here the CDR3 DNA reads TGTGCCTGGAGTGAGGGACTACCCCCCTACAATGAGCAGTTCTTC. Amino acid sequence: CAWSEGLPPYNEQFF.

The gene calls are TRBV4-1 and TRBJ1-1; D uncertain. With 0 bases removed from V and 4 bases from J, the gap between germline ends came to 9 bases. Germline V CDR1 and CDR2: MGHRA, YSYEKL. The length of the CDR3 is 14 residues. The CDR3 DNA follows: TGCGCCAGCAGCCAAGAGAGAGGGAGCACTGAAGCTTTCTTT. Residues: CASSQERGSTEAFF.

About this clone: Different DNA sequences within this sample yield the same CDR3. This chain links TRBV6-5 with TRBJ2-1; TRBD2 agrees at 12 bases. Germline V gene sequence: CDR1 MNHEY, CDR2 SVGAGI. J was trimmed by 4 bases and V by 6 bases; bases with no gene match: 4. This CDR3 spans 15 amino acids. The DNA for the CDR3 is TGTGCCAGCAGCTCAGGACTAGCGGGATACAATGAGCAGTTCTTC. Its translation: CASSSGLAGYNEQFF.

The chain combines TRBV11-2 with TRBJ2-1, with 14 bases that match TRBD2. Germline V CDR1 and CDR2: SGHAT, FQNNGV. Losses at the gene ends were 4 bases for V and 6 bases for J; bases not matched to a gene: 2. This CDR3 region has 15 residues. The CDR3 sequence: CASSWGLAGANEQFF. The CDR3 coding sequence is TGTGCCAGCAGCTGGGGACTAGCGGGAGCCAATGAGCAGTTCTTC.